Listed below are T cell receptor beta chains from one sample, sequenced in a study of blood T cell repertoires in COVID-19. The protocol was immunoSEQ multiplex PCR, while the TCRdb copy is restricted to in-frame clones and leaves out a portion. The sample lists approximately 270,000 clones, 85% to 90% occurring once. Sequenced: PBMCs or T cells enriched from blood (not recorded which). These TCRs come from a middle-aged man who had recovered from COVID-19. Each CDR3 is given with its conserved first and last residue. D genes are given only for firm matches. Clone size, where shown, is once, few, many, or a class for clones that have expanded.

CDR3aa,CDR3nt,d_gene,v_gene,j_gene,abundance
CASSIRGLAGGNQETQYF,TGTGCCAGTAGTATTAGGGGACTAGCGGGGGGGAACCAAGAGACCCAGTACTTC,TRBD2,TRBV19,TRBJ2-5,once
CASSPPETVYGYTF,TGTGCCAGCAGCCCCCCGGAGACGGTTTATGGCTACACCTTC,-,TRBV3-1/TRBV3-2,TRBJ1-2,-
CASSREGAGVDTEAFF,TGCGCCAGCAGCCGGGAGGGGGCAGGGGTTGACACTGAAGCTTTCTTT,TRBD1,TRBV5-1,TRBJ1-1,once
CAWSADRDEQFF,TGTGCCTGGAGTGCGGACAGGGATGAGCAGTTCTTC,TRBD1,TRBV30,TRBJ2-1,-
CAWSKLAGAADTQYF,TGTGCCTGGAGCAAACTAGCGGGAGCGGCAGATACGCAGTATTTT,TRBD2,TRBV30,TRBJ2-3,-
CASSPSLDRYEAFF,TGTGCCAGCAGCCCATCTTTGGACAGGTATGAAGCTTTCTTT,TRBD1,TRBV5-4,TRBJ1-1,-
CATSDPAGTSGRDGTDTQYF,TGTGCCACCAGTGATCCAGCCGGGACTAGCGGGAGGGATGGCACAGATACGCAGTATTTT,TRBD2,TRBV24-1,TRBJ2-3,-
CAWSPPGTSQFF,TGTGCCTGGAGTCCCCCGGGGACTAGCCAGTTCTTC,TRBD2,TRBV30,TRBJ2-1,-
CSVAASVEQFF,TGCAGCGTAGCCGCTAGCGTTGAGCAGTTCTTC,-,TRBV29-1,TRBJ2-1,-
CASSQDPSQNPSVYGYTF,TGCGCCAGCAGCCAAGATCCGTCCCAAAATCCCAGTGTATATGGCTACACCTTC,-,TRBV4-3,TRBJ1-2,few
CASSFIGTGDYGYTF,TGTGCCAGCAGTTTTATTGGGACAGGGGACTATGGCTACACCTTC,TRBD1,TRBV27,TRBJ1-2,-
CASSSPKTGRASDTQYF,TGTGCCAGCAGCTCCCCGAAGACCGGGAGGGCATCTGATACGCAGTATTTT,TRBD2,TRBV5-4,TRBJ2-3,once
CASSIQGIQNTEAFF,TGTGCCAGTAGTATACAGGGAATACAGAACACTGAAGCTTTCTTT,-,TRBV19,TRBJ1-1,-
CASSPGWTEAFF,TGCGCCAGCAGCCCCGGGTGGACTGAAGCTTTCTTT,-,TRBV5-1,TRBJ1-1,-
CVSSELARGELFF,TGTGTCAGCAGTGAGCTAGCCCGCGGGGAGCTGTTTTTT,-,TRBV6-4,TRBJ2-2,-
CASSVQGGETQYF,TGTGCCAGCAGCGTACAGGGAGGCGAGACCCAGTACTTC,-,TRBV9,TRBJ2-5,-
CASTTATSGWSQETQYF,TGTGCCAGCACCACAGCGACTAGCGGTTGGAGTCAAGAGACCCAGTACTTC,TRBD2,TRBV5-4,TRBJ2-5,-
CASSIQESGSHEQYF,TGTGCCAGTAGTATTCAAGAGAGCGGGAGTCACGAGCAGTACTTC,TRBD2,TRBV19,TRBJ2-7,-
CASSYPGQLYNEQFF,TGCGCCAGCAGCTACCCCGGACAGCTCTACAATGAGCAGTTCTTC,-,TRBV4-1,TRBJ2-1,-
CASSIGELYEQYF,TGTGCCAGTAGTATCGGAGAGCTCTACGAGCAGTACTTC,-,TRBV19,TRBJ2-7,-
CASSLDGYGYTF,TGTGCCAGCAGCTTGGACGGCTATGGCTACACCTTC,-,TRBV5-4,TRBJ1-2,-
CASSYSMAGGRGEKLFF,TGTGCCAGCAGCTACAGTATGGCCGGGGGAAGGGGTGAAAAACTGTTTTTT,-,TRBV7-9,TRBJ1-4,-
CASSEAGQGMEYF,TGTGCCAGCAGTGAAGCCGGACAGGGGATGGAGTACTTC,TRBD1,TRBV25-1,TRBJ2-7,once
CASSLYGGEGQPQHF,TGTGCCAGCAGTTTATATGGAGGGGAAGGTCAGCCCCAGCATTTT,-,TRBV27,TRBJ1-5,-
CASRWEGISEQYF,TGTGCCAGCAGGTGGGAGGGAATCTCCGAGCAGTACTTC,TRBD2,TRBV6-5,TRBJ2-7,-
CASSQAGTYEQYF,TGTGCCAGCAGCCAAGCGGGGACCTACGAGCAGTACTTC,-,TRBV3-1/TRBV3-2,TRBJ2-7,once
CASSRGTDSRRETQYF,TGTGCCAGCAGCAGAGGGACAGATTCTCGACGGGAGACCCAGTACTTC,TRBD1,TRBV5-8,TRBJ2-5,-
CASSLSTTNEKLFF,TGTGCCAGCAGCTTGAGTACAACTAATGAAAAACTGTTTTTT,-,TRBV11-2,TRBJ1-4,few
CASSQGAGTGANEQYF,TGTGCCAGCAGTCAAGGGGCTGGGACAGGGGCTAACGAGCAGTACTTC,TRBD1,TRBV3-1/TRBV3-2,TRBJ2-7,-
CASSATGTGGYTF,TGTGCCAGCAGCGCGACAGGGACCGGTGGCTACACCTTC,TRBD1,TRBV7-8,TRBJ1-2,-
CASSTDRGHTEAFF,TGTGCCAGCAGTACGGACAGGGGGCACACTGAAGCTTTCTTT,TRBD1,TRBV7-6,TRBJ1-1,-
CATTLTLTSGITDTQYF,TGTGCCACCACCCTAACCTTGACTAGCGGGATTACAGATACGCAGTATTTT,TRBD2,TRBV15,TRBJ2-3,-
CASSLTSGRPNEQFF,TGTGCCAGCAGTTTAACTAGCGGGAGACCAAATGAGCAGTTCTTC,TRBD2,TRBV27,TRBJ2-1,-
CASSPANSGTGVSLF,TGTGCCAGCTCACCGGCAAATTCCGGGACAGGGGTTTCTTTGTTC,TRBD1,TRBV18,TRBJ2-7,-
CAWSVLQVNQPQHF,TGTGCCTGGAGTGTACTTCAGGTCAATCAGCCCCAGCATTTT,-,TRBV30,TRBJ1-5,-
CASSFWAGAATKETQYF,TGTGCCAGCAGTTTTTGGGCGGGGGCCGCGACAAAAGAGACCCAGTACTTC,-,TRBV28,TRBJ2-5,-
CASSAGQSPFGPNEKLFF,TGTGCCAGCAGCGCGGGTCAGTCTCCTTTCGGTCCAAATGAAAAACTGTTTTTT,-,TRBV5-8,TRBJ1-4,-
CASSISGELYEQYF,TGTGCCAGTAGTATTTCAGGGGAACTCTACGAGCAGTACTTC,-,TRBV19,TRBJ2-7,-
CASSLGGGGFEAGANVLTF,TGTGCCAGCAGCTTAGGTGGCGGCGGTTTTGAAGCTGGGGCCAACGTCCTGACTTTC,-,TRBV7-9,TRBJ2-6,-
CAWSAMGEGSYGYTF,TGTGCCTGGAGCGCGATGGGGGAGGGCTCCTATGGCTACACCTTC,-,TRBV30,TRBJ1-2,-
CASSQLLYGYTF,TGTGCCAGTAGTCAACTTCTCTATGGCTACACCTTC,-,TRBV19,TRBJ1-2,-
CASSAHSNQPQHF,TGTGCCAGCAGCGCACATAGCAATCAGCCCCAGCATTTT,-,TRBV9,TRBJ1-5,-
CASNSGHGTTDTQYF,TGTGCCAGCAATTCGGGACACGGAACCACAGATACGCAGTATTTT,-,TRBV27,TRBJ2-3,-
CASSIAVGQGYEQYF,TGTGCCAGTAGTATTGCAGTCGGTCAGGGCTACGAGCAGTACTTC,-,TRBV19,TRBJ2-7,-
CATSDIFGQKSSGNTIYF,TGTGCCACCAGTGATATCTTTGGACAGAAGAGCTCTGGAAACACCATATATTTT,-,TRBV24-1,TRBJ1-3,-